Listed here are 24 T cell receptor beta chains from one sample, sequenced in a study of metastatic and nonmetastatic thyroid tumors. None of the patients had undergone any treatment ahead of thyroid surgery. TCRdb reprocessed the PCR reads using MiXCR. The data contain 8,000 to 8,500 clones, over 35% of them singletons. Sequences were obtained from tumor tissue. Receptors originate from a male donor with papillary thyroid cancer or a benign thyroid nodule (not recorded which). Some clones in this sample may be carry-over from other donors' samples.

This clone has a handful of counts. The chain couples TRBV28 to TRBJ1-1, with D unresolved. V was pared by 2 bases and J by 11 bases, with 18 bases between. CDR1 is MDHEN, CDR2 SYDVKM, per germline. CDR3 length: 14 amino acids. CDR3 region: CASSLGRQTLKAFF. The CDR3 nucleotides are TGTGCCAGCAGTTTAGGTCGGCAGACCCTGAAGGCTTTCTTT. Together with reference TRBV28 and TRBJ1-1, the CDR3 gives the full variable domain: DVKVTQSSRYLVKRTGEKVFLECVQDMDHENMFWYRQDPGLGLRLIYFSYDVKMKEKGDIPEGYSVSREKKERFSLILESASTNQTSMYLCASSLGRQTLKAFFGQGTRLTVV.

The rearrangement uses TRBV18 and TRBJ2-1; either TRBD1 or TRBD2 may fit D (5 bases each). This CDR3 is built from 13 residues. Trimming cost V 6 bases and J 2 bases, with 8 bases left between them. Germline values: CDR1 KGHSH, CDR2 LQKENI. The CDR3 is CASSEDTYNEQFF. The CDR3 region has the DNA TGTGCCAGCTCGGAGGACACCTACAATGAGCAGTTCTTC.

The rearrangement uses TRBV20-1 and TRBJ2-2, with 9 bases fitting TRBD2. Germline trimming cut 3 bases from V and 3 bases from J; bases unmatched to any gene: 2. The CDR3 loop spans 14 amino acids. CDR1 is DFQATT, CDR2 SNEGSKA, per germline (reference sequence). The CDR3 DNA reads TGCAGTGCTAGCGCTAGCGGGGACACCGGGGAGCTGTTTTTT. The encoded protein is CSASASGDTGELFF.

By proportion, this clone is large. V usage is TRBV7-3 and J usage is TRBJ1-2, with D unclear. The V gene lost 5 bases and the J gene lost 2 bases, with 9 bases spanning the gap. There are 13 residues in the CDR3. CDR1 is SGHTA and CDR2 is FQGTGA in the germline V gene. The CDR3 DNA follows: TGTGCCAGCAGCCAAACCGGGAACTATGGCTACACCTTC. It encodes CASSQTGNYGYTF.

The chain is built from TRBV5-5 and TRBJ1-2; tentative D call: TRBD1 (5 bases). Trimming removed 1 base at V and 5 bases at J, with 18 bases between. CDR3 length equals 16 residues. Germline V gene lookup returns CDR1 SGHKS and CDR2 YYEKEE (reference sequence). CDR3 sequence (DNA): TGTGCCAGCAGCTTGTCAGAGGACAAGTTCTATTATGGCTACACCTTC. This codes for CASSLSEDKFYYGYTF.

The CDR3 DNA reads as TGCGCCAGCAGCTTGGGGAGACACTATGGCTACACCTTC. It yields the protein CASSLGRHYGYTF. V usage is TRBV5-1 and J usage is TRBJ1-2; D not certain. V dropped 0 bases and J dropped 3 bases, with 6 bases sitting between them. This CDR3 comprises 13 residues. Germline CDR1 is SGHRS and CDR2 is YFSETQ.

DNA for the CDR3: TGTGCCAGCAGCGTACAGGCTGAAGACACCATATATTTT. Protein sequence: CASSVQAEDTIYF. This chain connects TRBV9 to TRBJ1-3, with no clear D. Germline V gene data show CDR1 as SGDLS and CDR2 as YYNGEE. Trimming took 1 base from V and 8 from J, leaving 10 bases between them. The CDR3 consists of 13 residues.

V gene TRBV30 combines with J gene TRBJ2-5; tentative D call: TRBD2 (6 bases). Germline loops: CDR1 GTSNPN, CDR2 SVGIG (reference sequence). The length of the CDR3 is 16 residues. V was cut by 1 base and J by 3 bases, with 18 bases left in between. The DNA of the CDR3 is TGTGCCTGGAGTGATCGGGACTCCAATAGGGAAGAGACCCAGTACTTC. It translates to CAWSDRDSNREETQYF.

By share, this clone counts as medium-sized. The same CDR3 can be traced to other DNA sequences in this sample. The genes are TRBV6-4 and TRBJ2-6; 8 nucleotides align to TRBD1. The ends lost 3 bases at V and 2 bases at J; junction bases unmatched: 3. The CDR3 is 16 amino acids. In germline, CDR1 is MRHNA, CDR2 SNTAGT. The CDR3 sequence: CASSEGTGPGANVLTF. The CDR3 DNA follows: TGTGCCAGCAGTGAAGGGACAGGCCCTGGGGCCAACGTCCTGACTTTC.

This rearrangement joins TRBV5-1 to TRBJ1-1; tentatively, D is TRBD1 (5 bases). Germline CDR1 SGHRS, CDR2 YFSETQ. V was trimmed by 3 bases and J by 1 base, leaving 16 bases between them. The CDR3 is 16 residues long. The CDR3 is CASSSGGGESNTEAFF. The CDR3 DNA sequence: TGCGCCAGCAGCTCGGGTGGGGGGGAGTCGAACACTGAAGCTTTCTTT.

By share, this clone ranks as large. The chain combines TRBV5-1 with TRBJ1-2; D is perhaps TRBD1 (6 bases). This CDR3 has 14 amino acids. Trimming removed 0 bases at V and 4 bases at J, with 10 bases between. Germline CDR1 and CDR2: SGHRS and YFSETQ. The CDR3 protein is CASSLDTGTYGYTF. The CDR3, as DNA: TGCGCCAGCAGCTTGGATACAGGGACCTATGGCTACACCTTC. The entire variable domain, with the rest obtained from reference TRBV5-1 and TRBJ1-2, is as follows: KAGVTQTPRYLIKTRGQQVTLSCSPISGHRSVSWYQQTPGQGLQFLFEYFSETQRNKGNFPGRFSGRQFSNSRSEMNVSTLELGDSALYLCASSLDTGTYGYTFGSGTRLTVV.

The chain carries TRBV2 and TRBJ2-1; weak D call: TRBD2 (5 bases). V gave up 2 bases and J gave up 2 bases, with 13 bases separating them. CDR3 length equals 16 residues. The germline CDR1 and CDR2 sequences are SNHLY and FYNNEI. CDR3 nucleotides: TGTGCCAGCAGTGAACCGCGGGCCCAAACCTACAATGAGCAGTTCTTC. Encoded protein: CASSEPRAQTYNEQFF.

The chain joins TRBV20-1 to TRBJ1-4, with D perhaps TRBD1 (5 bases). The CDR3 is 17 residues long. V gave up 6 bases and J gave up 4 bases, with 24 bases separating them. Germline values: CDR1 DFQATT, CDR2 SNEGSKA (reference sequence). The CDR3, as DNA: TGCAGTGCCGGTGGGGCACAGGCTAGGGGCGTTAATGAAAAACTGTTTTTT. It specifies CSAGGAQARGVNEKLFF.

This clone is categorized as large (0.1 to 1%). J is TRBJ2-3 and V is TRBV4-2, with a possible D match to TRBD2 (5 bases). Germline V lookup: CDR1 LGHNA, CDR2 YNFKEQ. The V and J ends lost 4 bases and 6 bases respectively, with 11 bases between them. This CDR3 spans 13 amino acids. The CDR3 DNA is TGTGCCAGCAGCCCCCGTCCGGGGGATACGCAGTATTTT. This gives the protein CASSPRPGDTQYF.

This clone was counted a single time. V gene TRBV7-8 combines with J gene TRBJ2-1; D remains unclear. Germline V gives CDR1 SGHVS, CDR2 FQNEAQ. This CDR3 spans 15 amino acids. V was trimmed by 2 bases and J by 0 bases, leaving 8 bases between them. The CDR3 coding sequence is TGTGCCAGCAGCTTAAGGGTGAGCTCCTACAATGAGCAGTTCTTC. As protein: CASSLRVSSYNEQFF.

A word on this clone: Mismatch with germline at one junction end may stem from a read error. The rearrangement uses TRBV28 and TRBJ1-2, with D unresolved. CDR1 is MDHEN, CDR2 SYDVKM, per germline. This CDR3 has 15 amino acids. The CDR3 loop is CASISLGPEGYGHTF. CDR3 DNA sequence: TGTGCCAGTATATCCCTTGGGCCTGAGGGCTATGGCCACACCTTC.

The chain uses TRBV5-1 and TRBJ1-2; D unclear. Trimming took off 3 bases at V and 4 bases at J, with 4 bases between the two ends. The CDR3 has 11 residues. The germline gives CDR1 SGHRS, CDR2 YFSETQ. The CDR3 spells CASSSGYGYTF. The CDR3 DNA follows: TGCGCCAGCAGCTCAGGCTATGGCTACACCTTC.

Comment on this clone: One end of the junction varies from germline; a read error may be responsible. The V and J genes are TRBV6-1 and TRBJ2-3; no reliable D call. This CDR3 has 15 residues. The germline V gene encodes CDR1 MNHNS and CDR2 SASEGT. The CDR3 sequence is CASSVLQDSTDTQYF. Written as DNA, the CDR3 is TGTGCAAGCAGTGTCCTTCAGGACAGCACAGATACGCAGTATTTT.

The chain joins TRBV20-1 to TRBJ1-1; D unresolved. Trimming took off 4 bases at V and 0 bases at J, with 15 bases between the two ends. Germline CDR1 reads DFQATT; CDR2 reads SNEGSKA (reference sequence). The CDR3 sequence is 15 residues long. The CDR3 reads CSATDPLTVNTEAFF. CDR3 in DNA: TGCAGTGCTACCGACCCGCTGACGGTGAACACTGAAGCTTTCTTT.

This clone showed up many times. The chain is built from TRBV7-9 and TRBJ1-6; the D gene is possibly TRBD1 (6 bases). The CDR3 has 13 residues. From germline, CDR1 is SEHNR and CDR2 FQNEAQ (reference sequence). The V end lost 4 bases, the J end lost 7 bases, and 8 bases lay between the germline ends. The CDR3 sequence is CASSSTGNSPLHF. The DNA of the CDR3 is TGTGCCAGCAGCTCAACAGGGAATTCACCCCTCCACTTT.

As for this clone: A junction end diverges from the germline sequence, so it may reflect a read error. The chain recombines TRBV11-2 with TRBJ2-7, with D perhaps TRBD1 or TRBD2 (5 bases each). This CDR3 comprises 14 residues. The V gene's germline CDR1 is SGHAT and CDR2 FQNNGV. CDR3 region: CASSLPGTSYEQYF. DNA for the CDR3: TGTGCCAGCAGCTTACCCGGGACCTCCTACGAGCAGTACTTT.

On this clone itself: The junction does not match germline at one end; this may be a read error. The chain has TRBV6-1 and TRBJ1-2, with 8 bases fitting TRBD1. Germline CDR1 is MNHNS and CDR2 is SASEGT. The CDR3 has 14 amino acids. CDR3 residues: CASREAGTGYGSTF. CDR3 in DNA: TGTGCCAGTCGTGAAGCCGGGACAGGCTATGGCTCCACCTTC.

The CDR3 loop is CASSQRGLSYEQYF. CDR3 DNA sequence: TGTGCCAGCAGCCAGCGAGGTCTGTCCTACGAGCAGTACTTC. This chain uses TRBV14 with TRBJ2-7; D remains ambiguous. This CDR3 is built from 14 residues. Germline lookup yields CDR1 SGHDN and CDR2 FVKESK. V was trimmed by 3 bases and J by 1 base, leaving 10 bases between them.

The J gene is TRBJ1-4, the V gene TRBV30, with D possibly TRBD1 on 5 matching bases. This CDR3 spans 13 amino acids. Deletions cut 4 bases from V and 5 bases from J, with 11 bases between. Germline-derived CDR1 and CDR2 are GTSNPN and SVGIG (reference sequence). CDR3 region: CAWIGTSNEKLFF. In DNA, the CDR3 is TGTGCCTGGATTGGGACCTCAAATGAAAAACTGTTTTTT. Full variable domain (remainder filled in from reference TRBV30 and TRBJ1-4): SQTIHQWPATLVQPVGSPLSLECTVEGTSNPNLYWYRQAAGRGLQLLFYSVGIGQISSEVPQNLSASRPQDRQFILSSKKLLLSDSGFYLCAWIGTSNEKLFFGSGTQLSVL.